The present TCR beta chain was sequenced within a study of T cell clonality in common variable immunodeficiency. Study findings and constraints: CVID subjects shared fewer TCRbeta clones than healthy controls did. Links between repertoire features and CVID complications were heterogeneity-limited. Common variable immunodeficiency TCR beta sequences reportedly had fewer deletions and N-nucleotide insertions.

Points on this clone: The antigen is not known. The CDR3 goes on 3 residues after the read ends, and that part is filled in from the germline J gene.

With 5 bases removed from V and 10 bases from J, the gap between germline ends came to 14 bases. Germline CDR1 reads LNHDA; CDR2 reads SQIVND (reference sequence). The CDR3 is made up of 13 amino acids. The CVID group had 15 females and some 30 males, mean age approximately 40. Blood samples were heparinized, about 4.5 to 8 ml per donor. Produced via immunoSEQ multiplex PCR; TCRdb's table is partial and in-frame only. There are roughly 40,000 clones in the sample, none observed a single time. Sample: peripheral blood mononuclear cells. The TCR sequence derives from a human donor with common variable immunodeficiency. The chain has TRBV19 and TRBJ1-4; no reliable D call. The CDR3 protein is CASSWVPPGKLFF. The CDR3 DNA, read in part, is TGTGCCAGTAGTTGGGTCCCTCCAGGAAAA.